The 30 T cell receptor beta chains in this list originate from one sample, sequenced in a study of preoperative IRX-2 immunotherapy in early breast cancer. The sample's treatment: preoperative locoregional IRX-2 cytokine immunotherapy. Data came from immunoSEQ multiplex PCR; TCRdb stores just in-frame clones and leaves some out. The top ten hold around 2.3% of the sample, which has 34,000 or so clones, roughly four fifths seen once. Sequencing used lymph node tissue, obtained from a patient treated with IRX-2 immunotherapy. These receptors came from a human donor with breast cancer.

This chain uses TRBV18 with TRBJ2-7, with D perhaps matching TRBD2 (5 bases). Germline loops: CDR1 KGHSH, CDR2 LQKENI. V lost 2 bases and J lost 3, with 11 bases in between. This CDR3 has 14 amino acids. The CDR3 spells CASSPWKEGYEQYF. The CDR3 DNA is TGTGCCAGCTCACCATGGAAAGAGGGCTACGAGCAGTACTTC.

This chain links TRBV30 with TRBJ2-3; 7 bases align to TRBD1. Looked up from germline, CDR1 is GTSNPN and CDR2 is SVGIG (reference sequence). This CDR3 is 15 amino acids long. Trimming took 1 base from V and 1 from J; bases not matched to a gene: 5. CDR3 coding DNA: TGTGCCTGGAGTGGACAGGGAAGCCGCACAGATACGCAGTATTTT. This translates into CAWSGQGSRTDTQYF.

CDR3 DNA: TGTGCCTGGAGTGTAGGGGAGACCCAGTACTTC. Its protein is CAWSVGETQYF. The rearrangement links TRBV30 to TRBJ2-5, with unresolved D. V was clipped by 0 bases and J by 5 bases, with 4 bases between them. The CDR3 is 11 residues long. CDR1 and CDR2 from the germline V gene are GTSNPN and SVGIG (reference sequence).

The rearrangement uses TRBV28 and TRBJ1-2; D unresolved. In germline, CDR1 is MDHEN, CDR2 SYDVKM. The ends were cut back, 6 bases at V and 4 bases at J, with 12 bases in the middle. CDR3 length: 13 amino acids. The CDR3 protein is CASSRTSRYGYTF. The CDR3 coding sequence is TGTGCCAGCAGCAGGACCTCTCGCTATGGCTACACCTTC.

CDR3 sequence reads: CAWNPWGGSGHYNEQFF. CDR3 in DNA: TGTGCCTGGAACCCGTGGGGGGGTAGCGGGCATTACAATGAGCAGTTCTTC. V gene TRBV30 combines with J gene TRBJ2-1; TRBD2 matches 7 bases. This CDR3 contains 17 residues. V shed 4 bases, J shed 4 bases, and the junction held 16 bases outside the gene matches. CDR1 and CDR2 (germline): GTSNPN, SVGIG (reference sequence).

The chain combines TRBV23-1 with TRBJ2-1; 9 bases map to TRBD2. TRBV23-1 is an ORF, and what it does is uncertain. The ends lost 6 bases at V and 7 bases at J; junction bases unmatched: 10. The CDR3 contains 15 residues. The CDR3 is CASSQGSGSGNEQFF. CDR3 DNA: TGCGCCAGCAGCCAAGGTAGCGGGAGTGGAAATGAGCAGTTCTTC.

J is TRBJ2-2 and V is TRBV18; D gene uncertain. Trimming took 2 bases from V and 1 from J, leaving 11 bases between them. The germline gives CDR1 KGHSH, CDR2 LQKENI. The CDR3 sequence is 16 residues long. The CDR3 bases are TGTGCCAGCTCACCAAGACCTTACATGAACACCGGGGAGCTGTTTTTT. Encoded protein: CASSPRPYMNTGELFF.

V and J are TRBV5-1 and TRBJ1-3, with D possibly TRBD1 on 6 matching bases. The germline V gene encodes CDR1 SGHRS and CDR2 YFSETQ. V shed 3 bases and J shed 4 bases, with 11 bases lying between them. This CDR3 comprises 14 residues. DNA for the CDR3: TGCGCCAGCAGCTCGGGACAACCGGGAAACACCATATATTTT. It translates to CASSSGQPGNTIYF.

The gene calls are TRBV18 and TRBJ1-1, with D unresolved. The CDR3 has 16 residues. V lost 4 bases and J lost 0, with 15 bases in between. CDR1 is KGHSH and CDR2 is LQKENI in the germline V gene. The CDR3 DNA follows: TGTGCCAGCTCACGAGGGAGGGTTTTAATGAACACTGAAGCTTTCTTT. Encoded protein: CASSRGRVLMNTEAFF.

The chain carries TRBV30 and TRBJ2-7; D uncertain. The germline V gene has CDR1 GTSNPN and CDR2 SVGIG (reference sequence). The CDR3 sequence is 11 residues long. Trimming removed 5 bases from V and 4 bases from J, with 9 bases in between. CDR3 in amino acids: CAWGIRYEQYF. CDR3 bases: TGTGCCTGGGGTATCCGGTACGAGCAGTACTTC.

The chain has TRBV11-3 and TRBJ2-1; the match to TRBD2 covers 10 bases. This CDR3 has 19 amino acids. V lost 0 bases and J lost 6; bases outside the gene matches: 14. Germline CDR1 reads SGHNT; CDR2 reads YENEEA. The CDR3 spells CASSLDLASGSFGGNEQFF. The CDR3, as DNA: TGTGCCAGCAGCTTAGATCTGGCTAGCGGGAGTTTCGGTGGCAATGAGCAGTTCTTC.

The genes are TRBV23-1 and TRBJ2-1; 10 bases align to TRBD2. TRBV23-1 is marked as an open reading frame, function uncertain. The CDR3 sequence is 15 residues long. V shed 6 bases, J shed 8 bases, and the junction held 10 bases outside the gene matches. CDR3 residues: CASSRSSGSPDEQFF. CDR3 sequence (DNA): TGCGCCAGCAGCCGGTCTAGCGGGAGTCCCGATGAGCAGTTCTTC.

This clone was seen a few times. The V gene is TRBV1, the J gene TRBJ1-5. TRBV1 is recorded as a pseudogene. The CDR3 covers 14 residues. The CDR3 nucleotides read TGCGCCAGCAGCCTCCAAGGTGACTATCAGCCCCAGCATTTT. Its protein is CASSLQGDYQPQHF.

This rearrangement joins TRBV23-1 to TRBJ2-7; D remains unclear. TRBV23-1 is sorted into the ORF group, with uncertain function. The length of the CDR3 is 14 residues. V gave up 0 bases and J gave up 3 bases, with 9 bases separating them. CDR3 in DNA: TGCGCCAGCAGTCAATCGAAAGATTACTACGAGCAGTACTTC. Its protein product is CASSQSKDYYEQYF.

This chain joins TRBV28 and TRBJ1-5, with D possibly matching TRBD1 (5 bases). The CDR3 totals 14 residues. Germline V gives CDR1 MDHEN, CDR2 SYDVKM. V was pared by 3 bases and J by 8 bases, with 14 bases between. DNA for the CDR3: TGTGCCAGCAGTTTTTTGGGACGCCCGGAGCCCCAGCATTTT. The encoded protein is CASSFLGRPEPQHF.

This clone has only one observation. This chain joins TRBV18 and TRBJ1-1; TRBD1 might be the D (5 bases). Trimming pared 5 bases from V and 3 bases from J, leaving 19 bases between. The CDR3 totals 16 residues. CDR1 KGHSH and CDR2 LQKENI come from the germline V gene. Written as DNA, the CDR3 is TGTGCCAGCTCAGTTGTTGGCCAGGGTCGGGACACTGAAGCTTTCTTT. This gives the protein CASSVVGQGRDTEAFF.

The chain has TRBV14 and TRBJ2-1, with 9 bases identical to TRBD2. Germline CDR1 is SGHDN and CDR2 is FVKESK. This CDR3 comprises 15 residues. After removal of 4 bases from V and 3 bases from J, the junction contained 4 bases not matched to a gene. CDR3 region: CASSPSGNSYNEQFF. As DNA, the CDR3 is TGTGCCAGCAGCCCTAGCGGGAATAGCTACAATGAGCAGTTCTTC.

This chain connects TRBV9 to TRBJ2-1, with 13 bases that match TRBD2. Germline assignment: CDR1 SGDLS and CDR2 YYNGEE. V gave up 4 bases and J gave up 10 bases; unmatched junction bases: 8. The CDR3 has 15 residues. CDR3 region: CASSPGLAGVREQFF. CDR3 sequence (DNA): TGTGCCAGCAGCCCCGGACTAGCGGGAGTACGCGAGCAGTTCTTC.

V is TRBV7-2 and J is TRBJ1-2, with D possibly being TRBD1 (5 bases). The V and J ends lost 3 bases and 1 base respectively, with 12 bases between them. Germline V gene lookup returns CDR1 SGHTA and CDR2 FQGNSA. The length of the CDR3 is 15 residues. CDR3 sequence (DNA): TGTGCCAGCAGCTTGTGGGGCCTTCATAACTATGGCTACACCTTC. It is translated as CASSLWGLHNYGYTF.

The chain links TRBV7-7 to TRBJ2-2, with D uncertain. Between the trimmed V and J ends, which lost 6 bases and 0 bases, there was a span of 8 bases. This CDR3 has 14 residues. In germline, CDR1 is SSHAT, CDR2 FNYEAQ (reference sequence). CDR3 residues: CASRREANTGELFF. In nucleotides, the CDR3 is TGTGCCAGCAGGAGAGAAGCGAACACCGGGGAGCTGTTTTTT.

The rearrangement links TRBV15 to TRBJ2-5; D is ambiguous. This CDR3 is 15 amino acids long. Germline CDR1 reads LNHNV; CDR2 reads YYDKDF (reference sequence). The V and J ends lost 1 base and 4 bases respectively, with 13 bases between them. This CDR3 reads CATSRGTGYLETQYF. The CDR3 bases are TGTGCCACCAGCAGAGGGACCGGATACCTAGAGACCCAGTACTTC.

The V call is TRBV30, the J call TRBJ2-2; D is unclear. The germline CDR1 and CDR2 sequences are GTSNPN and SVGIG (reference sequence). This CDR3 comprises 13 residues. V shed 4 bases and J shed 5 bases, with 11 bases lying between them. This chain's CDR3 is CAWNARETGELFF. The CDR3 DNA sequence: TGTGCCTGGAACGCGAGAGAGACCGGGGAGCTGTTTTTT.

The genes are TRBV23-1 and TRBJ2-6; TRBD1 is a possible D gene (6 bases). Being an ORF, TRBV23-1 has a function that is uncertain. The CDR3 is made up of 15 amino acids. V was trimmed by 6 bases and J by 1 base, leaving 10 bases between them. CDR3 amino acids: CASSLGTSGANVLTF. Here the CDR3 DNA reads TGCGCCAGCAGCCTTGGGACATCTGGGGCCAACGTCCTGACTTTC.

V gene TRBV18 combines with J gene TRBJ2-5; TRBD1 matches 7 bases. The CDR3 has 16 residues. From germline, CDR1 is KGHSH and CDR2 LQKENI. The V segment lost 6 bases and the J segment 5 bases; nucleotides outside the gene matches: 15. CDR3 coding DNA: TGTGCCAGCTCCCAAGAGCTAAATACAGGGGCGGAGACCCAGTACTTC. It codes for CASSQELNTGAETQYF.

The chain couples TRBV18 to TRBJ2-7; 8 bases are a match to TRBD2. The CDR3 extends over 18 amino acids. V lost 3 bases, J lost 2 bases, and 15 bases stayed unmatched. Germline V CDR1 and CDR2: KGHSH, LQKENI. As DNA, the CDR3 is TGTGCCAGCTCACCCGTCTACACCGTAGCGGGGACCCCCTACGAGCAGTACTTC. Translation gives CASSPVYTVAGTPYEQYF. The full variable domain, in which reference TRBV18 and TRBJ2-7 provide the parts outside the CDR3, is NAGVMQNPRHLVRRRGQEARLRCSPMKGHSHVYWYRQLPEEGLKFMVYLQKENIIDESGMPKERFSAEFPKEGPSILRIQQVVRGDSAAYFCASSPVYTVAGTPYEQYFGPGTRLTVT.

This clone has more than one count but fewer than ten. The chain couples TRBV18 to TRBJ2-7; 8 bases match TRBD1. Trimming at V came to 3 bases and at J to 2 bases, leaving 9 bases not matched to a gene. Germline CDR1 reads KGHSH; CDR2 reads LQKENI. CDR3 length: 16 amino acids. CDR3 residues: CASSPLSEQGAYEQYF. CDR3 coding DNA: TGTGCCAGCTCACCCCTGTCGGAACAGGGGGCCTACGAGCAGTACTTC.

This clone has a handful of counts. The V gene is TRBV14, the J gene TRBJ2-7; D is unclear. Germline CDR1 SGHDN, CDR2 FVKESK. Trimming shortened V by 4 bases and J by 3 bases, and 13 bases separated the two germline ends. This CDR3 region has 14 residues. CDR3 region: CASSRKGRGYEQYF. Written as DNA, the CDR3 is TGTGCCAGCAGCCGCAAGGGTAGAGGCTACGAGCAGTACTTC. The whole variable domain, remainder taken from reference TRBV14 and TRBJ2-7, is EAGVTQFPSHSVIEKGQTVTLRCDPISGHDNLYWYRRVMGKEIKFLLHFVKESKQDESGMPNNRFLAERTGGTYSTLKVQPAELEDSGVYFCASSRKGRGYEQYFGPGTRLTVT.

J is TRBJ2-5 and V is TRBV5-1, with D perhaps matching TRBD1 or TRBD2 (7 bases each). V lost 3 bases and J lost 2, with 17 bases in between. This CDR3 spans 16 amino acids. Germline CDR1 and CDR2: SGHRS and YFSETQ. The CDR3: CASSWGGGALQETQYF. For the CDR3, the DNA is TGCGCCAGCAGCTGGGGAGGGGGCGCGCTTCAAGAGACCCAGTACTTC.

The CDR3 DNA follows: TGTGCCAGCTCCCCCCCCTGGGGGGTTGAGGCTAATGAAAAACTGTTTTTT. It codes for CASSPPWGVEANEKLFF. The rearrangement uses TRBV18 and TRBJ1-4, with D possibly TRBD1 on 5 matching bases. Germline CDR1 reads KGHSH; CDR2 reads LQKENI. The CDR3 has 17 residues. V dropped 6 bases and J dropped 3 bases, with 20 bases sitting between them.

The V and J genes are TRBV28 and TRBJ1-3; D is undetermined. Trimming took 4 bases from V and 0 from J, leaving 7 bases between them. This CDR3 comprises 14 residues. The germline V gene has CDR1 MDHEN and CDR2 SYDVKM. CDR3 region: CASSWLSSGNTIYF. In DNA, the CDR3 is TGTGCCAGCAGTTGGCTAAGCTCTGGAAACACCATATATTTT.